This TCR beta chain was obtained from a study of T cell changes during pregnancy in multiple sclerosis. Per the germline V gene, CDR1 is LGHNA and CDR2 is YSLEER. Trimming removed 1 base from V and 10 bases from J; junction bases left unmatched: 7. CDR3 length equals 16 residues. The data were produced by immunoSEQ multiplex PCR, yet TCRdb's version contains in-frame clones alone and is incomplete. Altogether tens of thousands of clones are present, more than 85% being singletons, with the ten largest covering more than 0.9%. The receptor comes from a female donor in good health, enrolled as a control in a pregnancy study. V gene TRBV4-3 combines with J gene TRBJ2-1, with 13 nucleotides matching TRBD2. Material: peripheral blood, obtained after pregnancy. For the CDR3, the DNA is TGCGCCAGCAGCCAAGTTTTAGCACTAGCGGGAGGGGAGCAGTTCTTC. This codes for CASSQVLALAGGEQFF.